Sequencing of this T cell receptor (beta chain) was carried out in a study of esophageal squamous cell carcinoma under preoperative chemotherapy. The CDR3 is made up of 14 amino acids. The germline V gene has CDR1 SGHNT and CDR2 YENEEA. TCRdb redid the calling of the PCR reads with MiXCR, one entry per CDR3 protein. This sample has around 29,000 distinct CDR3 sequences, with less than 55% found just once. Time point of the sample: before preoperative PTX-NDP chemotherapy. The sequence was obtained from a human donor with esophageal squamous cell carcinoma. The donor label of this sample is uncertain. Sample acquisition took place from a patient given preoperative chemotherapy. The J gene is TRBJ2-5, the V gene TRBV11-3, with 10 bases identical to TRBD1. The end of the DNA fits TRBJ2-7 better, so the J call may be wrong. The CDR3 sequence is CASSLTGGFDEQYF. CDR3 in DNA: TGTGCCAGCAGCTTGACAGGGGGCTTCGACGAGCAGTACTTC.